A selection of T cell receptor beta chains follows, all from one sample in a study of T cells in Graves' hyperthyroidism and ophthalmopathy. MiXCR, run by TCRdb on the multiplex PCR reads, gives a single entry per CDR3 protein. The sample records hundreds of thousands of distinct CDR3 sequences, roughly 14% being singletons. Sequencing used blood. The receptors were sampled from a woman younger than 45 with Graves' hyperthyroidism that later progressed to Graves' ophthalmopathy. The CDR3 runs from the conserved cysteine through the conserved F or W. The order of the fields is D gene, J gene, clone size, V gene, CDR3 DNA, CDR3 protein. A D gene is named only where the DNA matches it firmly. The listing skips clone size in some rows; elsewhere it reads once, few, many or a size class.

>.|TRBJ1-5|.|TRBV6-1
TGTGCCAGCAGTTACTTACAGGGTCGGAATCAGCCCCAGCATTTT
CASSYLQGRNQPQHF
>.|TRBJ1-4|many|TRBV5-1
TGCGCCAGCAGCTTCCAGGGTTCATACGAAAAACTGTTTTTT
CASSFQGSYEKLFF
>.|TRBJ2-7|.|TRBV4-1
TGCGCCAGCAGCCAAGATGCACAGGATATTACCTACGAGCAGTACTTC
CASSQDAQDITYEQYF
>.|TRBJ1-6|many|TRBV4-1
TGCGCCAGCAGGGCAGGGGACGACGCTTCACCCCTCCACTTT
CASRAGDDASPLHF
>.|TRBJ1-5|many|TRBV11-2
TGTGCCAGCAGCTCTCGGACCCATCAGCCCCAGCATTTT
CASSSRTHQPQHF
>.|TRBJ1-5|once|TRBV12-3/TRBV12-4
TGTGCCAGCAGTTCTCTGGAACTTCTTTTTTTCAATCAGCCCCAGCATTTT
CASSSLELLFFNQPQHF
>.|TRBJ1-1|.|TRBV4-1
TGCGCCAGCAGCCAATATGGACCCTTGAACACTGAAGCTTTCTTT
CASSQYGPLNTEAFF
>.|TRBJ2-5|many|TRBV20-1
TGCAGTGCTAGAGCCCCATGGACGGAGACCCAGTACTTC
CSARAPWTETQYF
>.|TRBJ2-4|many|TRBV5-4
TGTGCCAGCAGCTTGGGAGGGAAAATCACAAACATTCAGTACTTC
CASSLGGKITNIQYF
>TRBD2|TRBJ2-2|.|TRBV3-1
TGTGCCAGCAGCCAAGTAGGAGGGAGGGCCACCGGGGAGCTGTTTTTT
CASSQVGGRATGELFF
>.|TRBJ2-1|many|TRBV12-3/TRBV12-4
TGTGCCAGCAGTGGTCAGAATTACAATGAGCAGTTCTTC
CASSGQNYNEQFF
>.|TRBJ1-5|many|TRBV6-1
TGTGCCAGCAGATCGACGACCAGGGGATACCAGCCCCAGCATTTT
CASRSTTRGYQPQHF
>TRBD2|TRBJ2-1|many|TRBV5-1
TGCGCCAGCAGCTTTACAGCGGGAGGGGTTGAGCAGTTCTTC
CASSFTAGGVEQFF
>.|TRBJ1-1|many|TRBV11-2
TGTGCCAGCAGCTTCCGGACGGACACTGAAGCTTTCTTT
CASSFRTDTEAFF
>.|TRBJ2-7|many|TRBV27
TGTGCCAGCAGGCCCGGTGGGGGGAACTACGAGCAGTACTTC
CASRPGGGNYEQYF
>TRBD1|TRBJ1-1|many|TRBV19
TGTGCCAGTAGTCCAAGACAGGGGAGGAACACTGAAGCTTTCTTT
CASSPRQGRNTEAFF
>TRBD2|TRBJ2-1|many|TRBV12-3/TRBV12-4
TGTGCCAGCAGTTTAAGGCCCGGGACTAGCGGGAGTAATGAGCAGTTCTTC
CASSLRPGTSGSNEQFF
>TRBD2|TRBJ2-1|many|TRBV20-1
TGCAGTGCTAGAGAGGCGGGAGGGCCTTACAATGAGCAGTTCTTC
CSAREAGGPYNEQFF
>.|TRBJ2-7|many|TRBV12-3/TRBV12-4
TGTGCCAGCAGTTTAGGGAACGGCGGACTCACCATATCCTACGAGCAGTACTTC
CASSLGNGGLTISYEQYF
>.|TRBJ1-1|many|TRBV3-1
TGTGCCAGCAGCCAAGGTGTCCGGGGGACGAACACTGAAGCTTTCTTT
CASSQGVRGTNTEAFF
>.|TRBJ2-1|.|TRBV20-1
TGCAGTGCGGTATATCGAACGGATTACTACAATGAGCAGTTCTTC
CSAVYRTDYYNEQFF
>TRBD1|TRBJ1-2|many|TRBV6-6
TGTGCCAGCAGTTATTCGACAGGGGGCAGCTATGGCTACACCTTC
CASSYSTGGSYGYTF